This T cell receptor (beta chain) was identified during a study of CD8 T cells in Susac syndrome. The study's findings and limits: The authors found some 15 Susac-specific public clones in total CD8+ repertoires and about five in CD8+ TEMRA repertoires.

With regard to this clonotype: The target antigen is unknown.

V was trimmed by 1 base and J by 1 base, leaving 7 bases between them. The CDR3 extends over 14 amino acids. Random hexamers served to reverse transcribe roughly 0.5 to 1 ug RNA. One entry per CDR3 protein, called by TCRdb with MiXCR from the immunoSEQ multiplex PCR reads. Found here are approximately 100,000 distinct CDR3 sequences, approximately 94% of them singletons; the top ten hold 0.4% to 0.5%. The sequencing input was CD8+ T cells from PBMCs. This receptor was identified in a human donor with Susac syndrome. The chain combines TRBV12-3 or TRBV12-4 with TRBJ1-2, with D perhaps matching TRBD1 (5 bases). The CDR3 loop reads CASSLGQSNYGYTF. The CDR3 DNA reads TGTGCCAGCAGTTTAGGACAGAGTAACTATGGCTACACCTTC.